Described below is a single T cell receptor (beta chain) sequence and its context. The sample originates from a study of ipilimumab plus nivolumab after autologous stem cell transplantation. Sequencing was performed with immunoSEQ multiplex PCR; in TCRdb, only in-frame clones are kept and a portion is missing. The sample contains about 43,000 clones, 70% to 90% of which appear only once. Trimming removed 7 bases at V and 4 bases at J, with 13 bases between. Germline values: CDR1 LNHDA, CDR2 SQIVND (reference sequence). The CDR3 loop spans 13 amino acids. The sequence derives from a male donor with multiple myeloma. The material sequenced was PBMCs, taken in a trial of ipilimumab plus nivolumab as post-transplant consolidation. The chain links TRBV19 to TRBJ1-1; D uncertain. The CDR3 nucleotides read TGTGCCAGTACCATGGGTAGACTCACTGAAGCTTTCTTT. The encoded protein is CASTMGRLTEAFF.